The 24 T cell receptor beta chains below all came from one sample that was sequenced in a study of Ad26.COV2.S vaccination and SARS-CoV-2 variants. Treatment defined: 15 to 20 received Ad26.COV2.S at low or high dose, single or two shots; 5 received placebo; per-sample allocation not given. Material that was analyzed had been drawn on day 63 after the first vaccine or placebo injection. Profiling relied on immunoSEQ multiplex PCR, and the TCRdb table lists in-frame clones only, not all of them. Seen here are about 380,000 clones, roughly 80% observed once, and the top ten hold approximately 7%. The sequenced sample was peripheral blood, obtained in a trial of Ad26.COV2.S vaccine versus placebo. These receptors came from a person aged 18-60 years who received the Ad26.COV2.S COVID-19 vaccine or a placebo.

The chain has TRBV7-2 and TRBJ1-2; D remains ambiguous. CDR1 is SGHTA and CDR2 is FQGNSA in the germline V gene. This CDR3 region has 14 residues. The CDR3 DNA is TGTGTCAATAACGGTGAAGGTTGGGACTATGGCTACACCTTC. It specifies CVNNGEGWDYGYTF.

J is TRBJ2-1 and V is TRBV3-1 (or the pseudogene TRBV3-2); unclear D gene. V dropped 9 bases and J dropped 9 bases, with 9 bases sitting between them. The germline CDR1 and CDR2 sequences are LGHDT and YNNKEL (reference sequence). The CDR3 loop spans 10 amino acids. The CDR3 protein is CARPTGEQFF. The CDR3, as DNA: TGTGCCAGACCAACCGGTGAGCAGTTCTTC.

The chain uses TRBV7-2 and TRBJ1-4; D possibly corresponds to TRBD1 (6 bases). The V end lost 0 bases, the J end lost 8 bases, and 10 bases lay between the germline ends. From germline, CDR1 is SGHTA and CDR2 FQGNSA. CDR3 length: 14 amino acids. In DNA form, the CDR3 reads TGTGCCAGCAGCTTAGCCAGGGGAGGCGAAAAACTGTTTTTT. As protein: CASSLARGGEKLFF.

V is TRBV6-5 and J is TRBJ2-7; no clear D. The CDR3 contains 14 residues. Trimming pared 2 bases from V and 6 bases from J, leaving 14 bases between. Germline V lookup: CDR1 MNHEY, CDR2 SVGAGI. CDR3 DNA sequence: TGTGCCAGCAGTTACGGGGTCAGATGGGGCGAGCAGTACTTC. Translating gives CASSYGVRWGEQYF.

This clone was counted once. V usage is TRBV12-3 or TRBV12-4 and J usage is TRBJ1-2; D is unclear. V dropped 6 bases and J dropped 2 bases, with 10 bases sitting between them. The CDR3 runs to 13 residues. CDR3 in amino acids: CASSRRENYGYTF. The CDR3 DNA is TGTGCCAGCAGCCGCCGAGAGAACTATGGCTACACCTTC.

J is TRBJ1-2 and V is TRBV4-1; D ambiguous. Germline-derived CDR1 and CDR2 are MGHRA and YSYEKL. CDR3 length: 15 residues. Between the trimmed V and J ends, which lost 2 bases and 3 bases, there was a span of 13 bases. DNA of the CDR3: TGCGCCAGCAGCCAAATCTTACGACCTGACTATGGCTACACCTTC. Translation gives CASSQILRPDYGYTF.

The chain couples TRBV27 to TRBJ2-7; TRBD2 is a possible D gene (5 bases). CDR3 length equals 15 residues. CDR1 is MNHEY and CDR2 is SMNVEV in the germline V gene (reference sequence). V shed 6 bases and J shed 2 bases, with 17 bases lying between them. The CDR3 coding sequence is TGTGCCAGCAGCTTGAGGGAGCCTCGGGCCTACGAGCAGTACTTC. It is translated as CASSLREPRAYEQYF.

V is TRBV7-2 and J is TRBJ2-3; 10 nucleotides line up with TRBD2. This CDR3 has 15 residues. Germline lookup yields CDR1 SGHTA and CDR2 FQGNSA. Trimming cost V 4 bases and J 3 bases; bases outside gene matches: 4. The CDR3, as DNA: TGTGCCAGCAGCTCCGAGCGGGGGGGGACAGATACGCAGTATTTT. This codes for CASSSERGGTDTQYF.

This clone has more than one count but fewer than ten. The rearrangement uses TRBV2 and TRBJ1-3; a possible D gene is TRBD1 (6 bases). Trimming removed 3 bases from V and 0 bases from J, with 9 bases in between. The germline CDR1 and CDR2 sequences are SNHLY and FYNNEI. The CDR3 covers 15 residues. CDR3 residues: CASSDQGGSGNTIYF. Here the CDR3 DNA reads TGTGCCAGCAGTGATCAAGGGGGCTCTGGAAACACCATATATTTT.

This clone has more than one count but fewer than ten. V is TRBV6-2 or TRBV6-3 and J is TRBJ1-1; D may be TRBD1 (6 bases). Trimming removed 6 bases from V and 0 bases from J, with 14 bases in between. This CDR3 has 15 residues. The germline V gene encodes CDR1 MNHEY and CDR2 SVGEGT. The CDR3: CASSFRGHLNTEAFF. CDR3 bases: TGTGCCAGCAGCTTCCGGGGACATTTGAACACTGAAGCTTTCTTT.

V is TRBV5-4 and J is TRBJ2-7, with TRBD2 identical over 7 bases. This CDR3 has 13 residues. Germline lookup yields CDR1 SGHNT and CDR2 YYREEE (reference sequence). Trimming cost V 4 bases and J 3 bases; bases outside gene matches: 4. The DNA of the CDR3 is TGTGCCAGCAGCAGTAGCGGGTTCTACGAGCAGTACTTC. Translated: CASSSSGFYEQYF.

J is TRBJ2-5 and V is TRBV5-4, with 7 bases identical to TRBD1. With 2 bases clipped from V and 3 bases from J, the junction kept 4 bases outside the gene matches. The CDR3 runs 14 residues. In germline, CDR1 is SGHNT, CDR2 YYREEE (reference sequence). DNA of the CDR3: TGTGCCAGCAGCTTAGGGACAGAAAAAGAGACCCAGTACTTC. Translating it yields CASSLGTEKETQYF.

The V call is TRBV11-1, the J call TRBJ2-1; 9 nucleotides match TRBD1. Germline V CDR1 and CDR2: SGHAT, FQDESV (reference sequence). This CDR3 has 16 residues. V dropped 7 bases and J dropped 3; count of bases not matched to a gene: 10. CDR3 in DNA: TGTGCCAGCAAACTCTCCGGGACAGGGCACTACAATGAGCAGTTCTTC. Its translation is CASKLSGTGHYNEQFF.

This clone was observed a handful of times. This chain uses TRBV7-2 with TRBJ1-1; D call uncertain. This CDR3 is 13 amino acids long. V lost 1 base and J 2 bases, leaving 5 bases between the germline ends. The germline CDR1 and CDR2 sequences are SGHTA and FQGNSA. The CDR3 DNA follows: TGTGCCAGCAGCTTAGACAGAAACACTGAAGCTTTCTTT. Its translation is CASSLDRNTEAFF. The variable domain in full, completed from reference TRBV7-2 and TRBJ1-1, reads GAGVSQSPSNKVTEKGKDVELRCDPISGHTALYWYRQSLGQGLEFLIYFQGNSAPDKSGLPSDRFSAERTGGSVSTLTIQRTQQEDSAVYLCASSLDRNTEAFFGQGTRLTVV.

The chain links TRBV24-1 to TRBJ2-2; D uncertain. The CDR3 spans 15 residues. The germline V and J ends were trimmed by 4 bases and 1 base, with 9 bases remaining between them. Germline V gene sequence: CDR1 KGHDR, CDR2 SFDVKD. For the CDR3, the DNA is TGTGCCACCAGTGACTGGACGGAGAACACCGGGGAGCTGTTTTTT. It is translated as CATSDWTENTGELFF.

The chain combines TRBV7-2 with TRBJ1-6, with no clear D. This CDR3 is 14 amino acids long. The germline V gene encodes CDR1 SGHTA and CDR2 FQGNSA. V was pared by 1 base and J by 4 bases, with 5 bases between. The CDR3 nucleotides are TGTGCCAGCAGCTTAGGTGGTTATAATTCACCCCTCCACTTT. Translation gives CASSLGGYNSPLHF.

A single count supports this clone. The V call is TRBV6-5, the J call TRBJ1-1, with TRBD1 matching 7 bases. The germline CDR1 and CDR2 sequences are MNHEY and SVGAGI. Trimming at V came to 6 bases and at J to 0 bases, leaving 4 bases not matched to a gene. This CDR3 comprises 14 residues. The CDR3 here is CASSNRGMNTEAFF. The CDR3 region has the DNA TGTGCCAGCAGCAACAGGGGTATGAACACTGAAGCTTTCTTT.

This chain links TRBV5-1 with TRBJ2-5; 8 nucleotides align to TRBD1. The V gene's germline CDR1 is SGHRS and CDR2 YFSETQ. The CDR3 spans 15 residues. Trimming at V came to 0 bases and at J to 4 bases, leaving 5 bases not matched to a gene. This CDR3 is CASSLVHQGAETQYF. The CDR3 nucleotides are TGCGCCAGCAGCTTGGTTCACCAGGGGGCAGAGACCCAGTACTTC.

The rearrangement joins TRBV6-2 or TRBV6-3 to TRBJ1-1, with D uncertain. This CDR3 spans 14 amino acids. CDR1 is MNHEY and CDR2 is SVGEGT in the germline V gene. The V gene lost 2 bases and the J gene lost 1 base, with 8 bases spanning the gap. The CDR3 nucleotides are TGTGCCAGCAGTTACGGCGGTCCGAACACTGAAGCTTTCTTT. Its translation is CASSYGGPNTEAFF.

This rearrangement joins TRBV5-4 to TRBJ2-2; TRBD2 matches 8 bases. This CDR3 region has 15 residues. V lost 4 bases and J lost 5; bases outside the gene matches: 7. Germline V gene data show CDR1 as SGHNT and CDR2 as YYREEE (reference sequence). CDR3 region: CASSAGLAETGELFF. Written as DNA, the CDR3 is TGTGCCAGCAGCGCAGGACTAGCCGAGACCGGGGAGCTGTTTTTT.

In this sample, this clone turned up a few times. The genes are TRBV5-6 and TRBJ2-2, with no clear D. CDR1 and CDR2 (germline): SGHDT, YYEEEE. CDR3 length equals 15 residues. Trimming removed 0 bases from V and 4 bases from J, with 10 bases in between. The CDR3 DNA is TGTGCCAGCAGCTTGGGCGGAGCCCCCACCGGGGAGCTGTTTTTT. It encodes CASSLGGAPTGELFF.

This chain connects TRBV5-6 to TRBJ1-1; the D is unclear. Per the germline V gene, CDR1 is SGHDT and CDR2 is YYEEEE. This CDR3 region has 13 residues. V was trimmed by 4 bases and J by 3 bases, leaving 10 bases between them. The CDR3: CASSPRPDTEAFF. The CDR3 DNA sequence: TGTGCCAGCAGCCCACGACCAGACACTGAAGCTTTCTTT.

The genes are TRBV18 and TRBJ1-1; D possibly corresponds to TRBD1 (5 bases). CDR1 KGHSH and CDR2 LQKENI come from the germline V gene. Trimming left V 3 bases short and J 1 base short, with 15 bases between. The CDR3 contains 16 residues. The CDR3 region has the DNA TGTGCCAGCTCACCCCAAAAGGTAGGGGCGAACACTGAAGCTTTCTTT. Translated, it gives CASSPQKVGANTEAFF.

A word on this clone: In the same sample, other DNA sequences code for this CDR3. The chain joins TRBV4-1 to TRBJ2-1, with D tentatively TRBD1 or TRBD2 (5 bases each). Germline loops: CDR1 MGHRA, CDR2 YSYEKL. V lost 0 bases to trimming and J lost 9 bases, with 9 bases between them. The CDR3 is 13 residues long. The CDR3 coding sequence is TGCGCCAGCAGCCAAGATCGGGGCATTGAGCAGTTCTTC. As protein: CASSQDRGIEQFF.